The rows below give T cell receptor beta chains drawn from one sample of a study of cytomegalovirus exposure and HLA in healthy donors. Repertoires were generated with immunoSEQ multiplex PCR, while TCRdb's copy carries only in-frame clones and drops some. Here the sample spans more than 100,000 clones, 77% being singletons. The sequenced sample was PBMCs. All receptors derive from a human donor in good health. Both conserved end residues are trimmed from each CDR3. A row's size may be missing; if present it is once, few, many or a size class.

. | TRBV5-1 | ASSWDSLTGELF
few | TRBV28 | ASRVSNQPQH
few | TRBV11-3 | ASSLVSGAYEQY
. | TRBV19 | ATPLACYNEQF
once | TRBV19 | ASNVRASGGDTQY
once | TRBV4-1 | ASSHTMTGRGEKLF
. | TRBV5-1 | ASSSGLAGGPYEQY
. | TRBV30 | AWSVPGEVRGNTEAF
. | TRBV11-3 | ASSPIPMTGGGETQY
. | TRBV19 | ASIGTVLSGYGYT
few | TRBV6-5 | ASRYGLHEQY
. | TRBV6-6 | ASAYQGSGNTIY